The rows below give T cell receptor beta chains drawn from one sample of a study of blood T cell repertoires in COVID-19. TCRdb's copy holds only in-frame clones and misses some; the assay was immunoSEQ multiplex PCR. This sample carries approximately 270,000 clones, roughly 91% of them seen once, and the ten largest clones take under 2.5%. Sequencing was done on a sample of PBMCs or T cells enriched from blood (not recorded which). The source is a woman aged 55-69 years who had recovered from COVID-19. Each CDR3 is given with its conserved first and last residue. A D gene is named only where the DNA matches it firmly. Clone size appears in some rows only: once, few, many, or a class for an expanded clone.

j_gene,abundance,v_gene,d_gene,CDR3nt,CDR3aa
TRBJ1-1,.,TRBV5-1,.,TGCGCCAGCAGCGATGGACAGCCGAACACTGAAGCTTTCTTT,CASSDGQPNTEAFF
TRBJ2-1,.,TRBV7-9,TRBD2,TGTGCCAGCAGCTTAGGCGGGGGGGCCGGGTTTGAGCAGTTCTTC,CASSLGGGAGFEQFF
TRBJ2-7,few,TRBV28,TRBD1,TGTGCCAGCAGGTCACAGGGGTTCTCCTACGAGCAGTACTTC,CASRSQGFSYEQYF
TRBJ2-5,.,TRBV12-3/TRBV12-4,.,TGTGCCAGCAGCCCCCACGGGTTAGGGACCCAGTACTTC,CASSPHGLGTQYF
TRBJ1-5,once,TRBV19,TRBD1,TGTGCCAGTAGTATAAAGGTGGACAGGGGACGTTATCAGCCCCAGCATTTT,CASSIKVDRGRYQPQHF
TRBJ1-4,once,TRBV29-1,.,TGCAGCGTTGTGGGCGTCGCAACTAATGAAAAACTGTTTTTT,CSVVGVATNEKLFF
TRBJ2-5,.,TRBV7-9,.,TGTGCCAGCAGCTTAAAAGCAGGGGTGGAGACCCAGTACTTC,CASSLKAGVETQYF
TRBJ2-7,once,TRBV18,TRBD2,TGTGCCAGCTCACCACTCGGGGGGGCGGTGAACGAGCAGTACTTC,CASSPLGGAVNEQYF
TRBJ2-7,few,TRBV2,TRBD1,TGTGCCTCCGGAAGGGGGCTGGGTTACCAGTACTTC,CASGRGLGYQYF
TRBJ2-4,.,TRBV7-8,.,TGTGCCAGCAGAACAACGGGGGAAACCAAAAACATTCAGTACTTC,CASRTTGETKNIQYF
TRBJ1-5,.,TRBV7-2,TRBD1,TGTGCCAGCAGTCTCCCGGGACAGGGGTTGGGCAGTCAGCCCCAGCATTTT,CASSLPGQGLGSQPQHF
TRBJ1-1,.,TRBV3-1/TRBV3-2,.,TGTGCCAGCAAAAGGGGGGGGACGGTCACTGAAGCTTTCTTT,CASKRGGTVTEAFF
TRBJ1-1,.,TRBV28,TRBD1,TGTGCCAGCAGTATCCCGTCGCAGGGGGCTGAAGCTTTCTTT,CASSIPSQGAEAFF
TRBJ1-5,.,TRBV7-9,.,TGTGCCAGCAGCTCGTCCGGGTCATGGGGCAATCAGCCCCAGCATTTT,CASSSSGSWGNQPQHF
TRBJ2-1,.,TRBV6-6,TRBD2,TGTGCCAGCAGTCCTAGCGGGCGCCTCCGGGATTACAATGAGCAGTTCTTC,CASSPSGRLRDYNEQFF
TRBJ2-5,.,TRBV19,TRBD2,TGTGCCAGCCACGCTGGAAGCGGGGGGACCCAGTACTTC,CASHAGSGGTQYF
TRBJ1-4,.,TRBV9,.,TGTGCCAGCAGCCTCCGGGTGGTTGGGGAAAAACTGTTTTTT,CASSLRVVGEKLFF
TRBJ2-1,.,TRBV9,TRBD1,TGTGCCAGCAGCCCTTCCCGGGACAGGGGGCATGAGCAGTTCTTC,CASSPSRDRGHEQFF
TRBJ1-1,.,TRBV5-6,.,TGTGCCAGCAGCTTGATTTGGTCCAGGGGAACTGAAGCTTTCTTT,CASSLIWSRGTEAFF
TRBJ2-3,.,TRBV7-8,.,TGTGCCAGCAGCCTCACCATCCGCGAGGGCCGCACAGATACGCAGTATTTT,CASSLTIREGRTDTQYF
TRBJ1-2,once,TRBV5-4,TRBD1,TGTGCCAGCAGCGTATACAGGGGTTCTCATGGCTACACCTTC,CASSVYRGSHGYTF
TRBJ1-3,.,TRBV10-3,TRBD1,TGTGCCATCAGTGATCGACAGGGGGCCGGAAAATACTCTGGAAACACCATATATTTT,CAISDRQGAGKYSGNTIYF
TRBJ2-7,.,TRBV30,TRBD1,TGTGCCTGGAGAGGTAACAGGGGGTACGAGCAGTACTTC,CAWRGNRGYEQYF
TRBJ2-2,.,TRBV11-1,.,TGTGCCAGCAGCTTAGGACCCCTCGGGGGGGAGCTGTTTTTT,CASSLGPLGGELFF
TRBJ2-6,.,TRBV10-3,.,TGTGCCATCAGCGGATTACAGCTCTCTGGGGCCAACGTCCTGACTTTC,CAISGLQLSGANVLTF
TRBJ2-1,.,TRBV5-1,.,TGCGCCAGCAGCTTGAGTAGCGATTTCTACAATGAGCAGTTCTTC,CASSLSSDFYNEQFF
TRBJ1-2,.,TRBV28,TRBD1,TGTGCCAGCACCCCAGGGACAGATAACTATGGCTACACCTTC,CASTPGTDNYGYTF
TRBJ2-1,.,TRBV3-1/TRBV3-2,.,TGTGCCAGCAGCCAACACGGGTACGGGGACAATGAGCAGTTCTTC,CASSQHGYGDNEQFF
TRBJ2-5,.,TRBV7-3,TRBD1,TGTGCCAGCAGCTTAAGAGCCCATGGACAGGGATCCCAACAAGAGACCCAGTACTTC,CASSLRAHGQGSQQETQYF
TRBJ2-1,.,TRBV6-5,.,TGTGCCAGCAGGGCAACAGGGCGAGCCTACAATGAGCAGTTCTTC,CASRATGRAYNEQFF